Listed below are T cell receptor beta chains from one sample, sequenced in a study of T cells expressing NK-cell markers. TCRdb reprocessed the 5' RACE reads; each CDR3 protein has one entry and no DNA is given. Across about 390,000 distinct CDR3 sequences, the top ten clones capture over 8.5% of the sample. Sequenced: blood T cells: a sorted CD56 or NKG2C T cell subset, CD4+ or CD8+ T cells, or bulk PBMC T cells (not recorded which). These receptor sequences come from a woman in her 50s in good health. Each CDR3 is given with its conserved first and last residue.

TRBV20-1	TRBJ2-3	CSAPRAGDSDTQYF
TRBV20-1	TRBJ2-3	CSARVAPRVGNTQYF
TRBV5-1	TRBJ2-1	CASSLERNLNEQFF
TRBV24-1	TRBJ2-1	CATSDISGSIHEQFF
TRBV12-3/TRBV12-4	TRBJ2-7	CASRTGTRYYEQYF
TRBV20-1	TRBJ1-2	CSARDRQGVYGYTF
TRBV2	TRBJ2-3	CASTGGSRVTDTQYF
TRBV12-3/TRBV12-4	TRBJ2-7	CASTHAGWIRDEQYF
TRBV3-1	TRBJ2-1	CASSQDYRGNNEQFF
TRBV5-6	TRBJ2-1	CASSPRGFNEQFF